The 27 T cell receptor beta chains below were found in one sample sequenced in a study of T cell responses to AZD1222 COVID-19 vaccine. Sequencing was performed with immunoSEQ multiplex PCR; in TCRdb, only in-frame clones are kept and a portion is missing. The sample carries roughly 180,000 clones, 80% to 95% recorded once. The sequenced sample was peripheral blood, obtained 28 days after the second AZD1222 dose. The receptors derive from an adult who received the AZD1222 COVID-19 vaccine.

This chain links TRBV5-1 with TRBJ2-1; 11 bases agree with TRBD2. The J segment lost 8 bases and the V segment lost 3 bases, leaving 10 bases of the junction unmatched. This CDR3 has 16 residues. CDR1 and CDR2 (germline): SGHRS, YFSETQ. The CDR3 coding sequence is TGCGCCAGCAGCTCACGTAGCGGGAGGGACCGCGATGAGCAGTTCTTC. It specifies CASSSRSGRDRDEQFF.

This chain links TRBV14 with TRBJ2-1, with D perhaps matching TRBD2 (7 bases). The germline CDR1 and CDR2 sequences are SGHDN and FVKESK. Trimming removed 8 bases from V and 6 bases from J, with 14 bases in between. CDR3 length: 13 amino acids. CDR3 protein: CASQSGGPNEQFF. CDR3 nucleotide sequence: TGTGCCAGCCAATCCGGGGGGCCCAATGAGCAGTTCTTC. Based on the CDR3 plus reference TRBV14 and TRBJ2-1, the full variable domain is EAGVTQFPSHSVIEKGQTVTLRCDPISGHDNLYWYRRVMGKEIKFLLHFVKESKQDESGMPNNRFLAERTGGTYSTLKVQPAELEDSGVYFCASQSGGPNEQFFGPGTRLTVL.

This sequence joins TRBV6-6 and TRBJ1-4; TRBD1 is a possible D gene (5 bases). CDR1 MNHNY and CDR2 SVGAGI come from the germline V gene (reference sequence). Trimming removed 6 bases at V and 7 bases at J, with 15 bases between. CDR3 length: 14 amino acids. The CDR3 DNA is TGTGCCAGCAGACACCACCTGGGGCTTGAAAAACTGTTTTTT. It specifies CASRHHLGLEKLFF.

The chain combines TRBV6-1 with TRBJ1-5, with 10 bases identical to TRBD1. CDR3 length: 17 residues. V was pared by 3 bases and J by 0 bases, with 5 bases of the junction left unmatched. Per germline, CDR1 MNHNS and CDR2 SASEGT. CDR3 residues: CASSETGGTISNQPQHF. CDR3 bases: TGTGCCAGCAGTGAGACAGGGGGCACTATTAGCAATCAGCCCCAGCATTTT.

The table lists this clone with a count of one. The chain employs TRBV30 and TRBJ2-2; D is unresolved. Per the germline V gene, CDR1 is GTSNPN and CDR2 is SVGIG (reference sequence). The germline V and J ends were trimmed by 0 bases and 9 bases, with 5 bases remaining between them. The CDR3 is 11 residues long. CDR3 nucleotides: TGTGCCTGGAGTGTACTGAGGGAGCTGTTTTTT. Encoded protein: CAWSVLRELFF.

V gene TRBV4-1 combines with J gene TRBJ1-2; possibly TRBD1 for D (5 bases). The CDR3 loop spans 15 amino acids. Trimming took 0 bases from V and 4 from J, leaving 12 bases between them. Looked up from germline, CDR1 is MGHRA and CDR2 is YSYEKL. CDR3 in amino acids: CASSQDPGGSYGYTF. The CDR3 DNA reads TGCGCCAGCAGCCAAGATCCCGGGGGGTCCTATGGCTACACCTTC.

The chain carries TRBV9 and TRBJ2-5, with D tentatively TRBD1 or TRBD2 (5 bases each). CDR3 length: 15 residues. V lost 4 bases and J 5 bases, leaving 18 bases between the germline ends. Germline V gene lookup returns CDR1 SGDLS and CDR2 YYNGEE. The CDR3 loop is CASSSTGQYGETQYF. CDR3 nucleotide sequence: TGTGCCAGCAGCTCTACGGGGCAATACGGGGAGACCCAGTACTTC.

The chain joins TRBV27 to TRBJ2-5, with 8 bases identical to TRBD1. V lost 8 bases to trimming and J lost 0 bases; unmatched junction nucleotides: 5. Germline V gene lookup returns CDR1 MNHEY and CDR2 SMNVEV (reference sequence). The CDR3 is made up of 14 amino acids. In DNA form, the CDR3 reads TGTGCCAGCGGGGGACAGGAGAACCAAGAGACCCAGTACTTC. It is translated as CASGGQENQETQYF.

The chain joins TRBV28 to TRBJ2-5, with 7 bases fitting TRBD1. In germline, CDR1 is MDHEN, CDR2 SYDVKM. The CDR3 is 16 residues long. V shed 5 bases, J shed 2 bases, and the junction held 11 bases outside the gene matches. The DNA for the CDR3 is TGTGCCAGCAGTCAGCCCTCAGTGACAGGGCAAGAGACCCAGTACTTC. This codes for CASSQPSVTGQETQYF.

This chain connects TRBV6-5 to TRBJ2-7; D is uncertain. Germline CDR1 and CDR2: MNHEY and SVGAGI. CDR3 length equals 14 residues. The V end was cut by 5 bases, the J end by 6 bases, with 17 bases between. Here the CDR3 reads CASSLGPVRSEQYF. The CDR3 bases are TGTGCCAGCAGTCTGGGCCCTGTTAGGAGCGAGCAGTACTTC.

Only one count was recorded for this clone. The chain recombines TRBV15 with TRBJ1-4, with D perhaps matching TRBD1 (5 bases). Looked up from germline, CDR1 is LNHNV and CDR2 is YYDKDF (reference sequence). The V end was cut by 0 bases, the J end by 5 bases, with 10 bases between. The length of the CDR3 is 15 residues. CDR3 sequence: CATSRDGGVNEKLFF. For the CDR3, the DNA is TGTGCCACCAGCAGAGATGGGGGAGTGAATGAAAAACTGTTTTTT.

This chain uses TRBV19 with TRBJ2-5, with 9 bases fitting TRBD1. This CDR3 region has 15 residues. Germline loops: CDR1 LNHDA, CDR2 SQIVND (reference sequence). The trim removed 5 bases at V and 5 bases at J, leaving 9 bases unmatched. In DNA form, the CDR3 reads TGTGCCAGTAGTTTCCAGACAGGGGGATCTGAGACCCAGTACTTC. Protein product: CASSFQTGGSETQYF. The variable domain in full, with the rest retrieved from reference TRBV19 and TRBJ2-5, is DGGITQSPKYLFRKEGQNVTLSCEQNLNHDAMYWYRQDPGQGLRLIYYSQIVNDFQKGDIAEGYSVSREKKESFPLTVTSAQKNPTAFYLCASSFQTGGSETQYFGPGTRLLVL.

The chain joins TRBV7-2 to TRBJ2-2; tentative D call: TRBD2 (6 bases). Per germline, CDR1 SGHTA and CDR2 FQGNSA. V lost 2 bases and J lost 0, with 7 bases in between. The CDR3 length is 15 residues. The CDR3 loop reads CASSLTGANTGELFF. CDR3 sequence (DNA): TGTGCCAGCAGCTTAACGGGGGCGAACACCGGGGAGCTGTTTTTT.

The chain employs TRBV28 and TRBJ2-1; 8 bases map to TRBD1. The germline V gene has CDR1 MDHEN and CDR2 SYDVKM. The CDR3 consists of 15 residues. Unmatched junction bases numbered 8, after V lost 6 bases and J lost 4 bases. This chain's CDR3 is CASSGAGGQYNEQFF. Written as DNA, the CDR3 is TGTGCCAGCAGCGGGGCAGGGGGCCAATACAATGAGCAGTTCTTC.

In this sample, this clone turned up a few times. The rearrangement links TRBV7-3 to TRBJ2-5; the D gene is possibly TRBD2 (6 bases). Looked up from germline, CDR1 is SGHTA and CDR2 is FQGTGA. Deletions cut 5 bases from V and 4 bases from J, with 17 bases between. This CDR3 has 15 amino acids. CDR3 bases: TGTGCCAGCAGCCCCCTCCCCGGAGGGGTAGAGACCCAGTACTTC. Its translation: CASSPLPGGVETQYF.

V and J are TRBV9 and TRBJ1-5, with D hard to call. V shed 0 bases and J shed 6 bases, with 7 bases lying between them. CDR1 and CDR2 from the germline V gene are SGDLS and YYNGEE. There are 13 residues in the CDR3. CDR3 residues: CASSVEVGQPQHF. The CDR3 DNA reads as TGTGCCAGCAGCGTAGAGGTGGGTCAGCCCCAGCATTTT. The full variable domain, rest sourced from reference TRBV9 and TRBJ1-5, is DSGVTQTPKHLITATGQRVTLRCSPRSGDLSVYWYQQSLDQGLQFLIQYYNGEERAKGNILERFSAQQFPDLHSELNLSSLELGDSALYFCASSVEVGQPQHFGDGTRLSIL.

The gene calls are TRBV10-3 and TRBJ1-3, with unresolved D. CDR3 size: 14 residues. Trimming pared 7 bases from V and 2 bases from J, leaving 12 bases between. CDR1 is ENHRY, CDR2 SYGVKD, per germline. CDR3 bases: TGTGCCATCACCGAAGACCGAGCTGGAAACACCATATATTTT. This sequence encodes CAITEDRAGNTIYF.

The chain links TRBV6-5 to TRBJ1-2; maybe TRBD1 (6 bases). Trimming took 5 bases from V and 1 from J, leaving 14 bases between them. The germline V gene has CDR1 MNHEY and CDR2 SVGAGI. This CDR3 is 15 amino acids long. CDR3 sequence: CASSLGQQLNYGYTF. The CDR3 coding sequence is TGTGCCAGCAGTCTCGGACAGCAACTTAACTATGGCTACACCTTC.

This chain uses TRBV7-2 with TRBJ2-2; 8 nucleotides align to TRBD1. Per germline, CDR1 SGHTA and CDR2 FQGNSA. V was pared by 5 bases and J by 4 bases, with 6 bases of the junction left unmatched. The CDR3 runs 15 residues. Written as DNA, the CDR3 is TGTGCCAGCAGCCCAACGCAGGGGGCCACCGGGGAGCTGTTTTTT. It specifies CASSPTQGATGELFF.

The V gene is TRBV27, the J gene TRBJ1-1; 8 bases are a match to TRBD1. The CDR3 covers 12 residues. After removal of 7 bases from V and 3 bases from J, the junction contained 1 base not matched to a gene. The germline gives CDR1 MNHEY, CDR2 SMNVEV (reference sequence). This chain's CDR3 is CASKDRDTEAFF. The CDR3 region has the DNA TGTGCCAGCAAGGACAGGGACACTGAAGCTTTCTTT.

The chain recombines TRBV7-9 with TRBJ1-2; D is possibly TRBD1 (6 bases). The CDR3 spans 13 residues. The ends were cut back, 3 bases at V and 8 bases at J, with 13 bases in the middle. Germline V gives CDR1 SEHNR, CDR2 FQNEAQ (reference sequence). The CDR3 bases are TGTGCCAGCAGCTTGATACAGGGCCAAGGCTACACCTTC. Its protein product is CASSLIQGQGYTF. Looking up the rest from reference TRBV7-9 and TRBJ1-2 gives the full variable domain: DTGVSQNPRHKITKRGQNVTFRCDPISEHNRLYWYRQTLGQGPEFLTYFQNEAQLEKSRLLSDRFSAERPKGSFSTLEIQRTEQGDSAMYLCASSLIQGQGYTFGSGTRLTVV.

V is TRBV3-1 (or the pseudogene TRBV3-2) and J is TRBJ2-5; the D call may be TRBD1 or TRBD2 (7 bases each). With 7 bases removed from V and 2 bases from J, the gap between germline ends came to 14 bases. CDR3 length equals 14 residues. Germline lookup yields CDR1 LGHDT and CDR2 YNNKEL (reference sequence). The CDR3 region is CASTPGGVQETQYF. CDR3 nucleotides: TGTGCCAGCACGCCAGGGGGGGTTCAAGAGACCCAGTACTTC.

V and J are TRBV3-1 (or the pseudogene TRBV3-2) and TRBJ2-5; D may be TRBD1 or TRBD2 (5 bases each). This CDR3 contains 14 residues. Germline CDR1 is LGHDT and CDR2 is YNNKEL (reference sequence). V was cut by 1 base and J by 4 bases, with 10 bases left in between. The CDR3 DNA is TGTGCCAGCAGCCAAGTGGGGGAAATAGAGACCCAGTACTTC. It yields the protein CASSQVGEIETQYF.

The genes are TRBV28 and TRBJ1-2, with D possibly matching TRBD1 (6 bases). The V end lost 4 bases, the J end lost 8 bases, and 14 bases lay between the germline ends. Germline values: CDR1 MDHEN, CDR2 SYDVKM. This CDR3 region has 13 residues. CDR3 protein: CASSSGTLGGYTF. DNA of the CDR3: TGTGCCAGCAGTTCCGGGACATTGGGAGGCTACACCTTC.

This clone showed up just once. CDR3 nucleotides: TGTGCCAGCAGCCAAGCAGGATTGTATGGCTACACCTTC. Amino acid sequence: CASSQAGLYGYTF. The V gene is TRBV3-1 (or the pseudogene TRBV3-2), the J gene TRBJ1-2; D uncertain. V lost 1 base and J lost 5, with 8 bases in between. CDR3 length: 13 amino acids. From germline, CDR1 is LGHDT and CDR2 YNNKEL (reference sequence).

In DNA form, the CDR3 reads TGTGCCAGCAGTTTGGCCGGGACAGGTTTTAATTCACCCCTCCACTTT. Translated, it gives CASSLAGTGFNSPLHF. The chain combines TRBV27 with TRBJ1-6, with 8 nucleotides matching TRBD1. Germline loops: CDR1 MNHEY, CDR2 SMNVEV (reference sequence). V lost 3 bases to trimming and J lost 6 bases; unmatched junction nucleotides: 7. CDR3 size: 16 residues.

The chain joins TRBV5-8 to TRBJ1-2; D may be TRBD1 (6 bases). V shed 0 bases and J shed 5 bases, with 11 bases lying between them. Germline CDR1 SGHTS, CDR2 YDEGEE. There are 14 residues in the CDR3. The CDR3, as DNA: TGTGCCAGCAGCTTGGCCTGGACAGCTTATGGCTACACCTTC. Protein product: CASSLAWTAYGYTF.